This TCR beta chain is drawn from a study of blood T cell dynamics during melanoma immunotherapy. The time point denotes: week 3, after first cycle of checkpoint inhibitor. Assay: immunoSEQ multiplex PCR; the TCRdb copy retains only in-frame clones and omits some. The table has about 19,000 clones, around 90% seen once; the top ten hold 6% to 9%. The V end was cut by 0 bases, the J end by 7 bases, with 9 bases between. Looked up from germline, CDR1 is SGHTA and CDR2 is FQGNSA. The length of the CDR3 is 14 residues. V usage is TRBV7-2 and J usage is TRBJ1-4; D perhaps matches TRBD1 (5 bases). The clonotype was recovered from a human donor with melanoma. Sequences were derived from blood, sampled from a patient treated with checkpoint blockade. As DNA, the CDR3 is TGTGCCAGCAGCTTAGCCGGGACCTCTGAAAAACTGTTTTTT. This translates into CASSLAGTSEKLFF.